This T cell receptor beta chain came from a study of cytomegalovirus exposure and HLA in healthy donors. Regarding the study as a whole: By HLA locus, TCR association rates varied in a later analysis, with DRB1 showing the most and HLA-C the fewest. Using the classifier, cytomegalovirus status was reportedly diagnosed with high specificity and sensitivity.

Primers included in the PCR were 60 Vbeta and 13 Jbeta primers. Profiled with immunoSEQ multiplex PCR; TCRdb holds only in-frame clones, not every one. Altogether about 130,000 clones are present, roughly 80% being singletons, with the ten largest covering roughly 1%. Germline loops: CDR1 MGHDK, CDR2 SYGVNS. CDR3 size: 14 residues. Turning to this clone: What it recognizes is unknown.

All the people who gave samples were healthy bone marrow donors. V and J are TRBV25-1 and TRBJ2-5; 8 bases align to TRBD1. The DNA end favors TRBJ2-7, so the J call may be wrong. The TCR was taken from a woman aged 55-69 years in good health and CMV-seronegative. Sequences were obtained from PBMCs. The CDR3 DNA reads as TGTGCCAGCAGTGAGACAGGGGACTCCTACGAGCAGTACTTC. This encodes CASSETGDSYEQYF.